These 5 T cell receptor beta chains were sequenced from one sample in a study of CD8+ T cells in alopecia areata. TCR sequencing used cDNA made by reverse transcription of extracted RNA. Produced via immunoSEQ multiplex PCR; TCRdb's table is partial and in-frame only. The sample lists almost 250,000 clones; under 80% were seen once. The specimen was CD4+ T cells sorted from blood, collected at week 0. These receptors were obtained from a human donor with alopecia areata.

This chain joins TRBV6-5 and TRBJ1-2; perhaps TRBD1 as D (5 bases). V lost 5 bases and J 4 bases, leaving 11 bases between the germline ends. From germline, CDR1 is MNHEY and CDR2 SVGAGI. This CDR3 is built from 13 residues. The CDR3 DNA reads as TGTGCCAGCAGTCGGACACTCGTCTATGGCTACACCTTC. The encoded protein is CASSRTLVYGYTF.

The sample holds one count of this clone. The chain recombines TRBV29-1 with TRBJ1-4; D is undetermined. V lost 6 bases and J lost 8, with 16 bases in between. This CDR3 contains 13 residues. Per the germline V gene, CDR1 is SQVTM and CDR2 is ANQGSEA. The CDR3 loop is CSVGPGVGEKLFF. The DNA of the CDR3 is TGCAGCGTCGGACCCGGAGTGGGCGAAAAACTGTTTTTT.

The CDR3 DNA reads as TGTGCCAGCAGTAGAACGCAGGGGAACGGCAATCAGCCCCAGCATTTT. Amino acids: CASSRTQGNGNQPQHF. The J gene is TRBJ1-5, the V gene TRBV6-6, with a weak D call TRBD1 (6 bases). Trimming took off 5 bases at V and 2 bases at J, with 16 bases between the two ends. The CDR3 covers 16 residues. CDR1 is MNHNY and CDR2 is SVGAGI in the germline V gene (reference sequence).

The J gene is TRBJ2-1, the V gene TRBV30, with D hard to call. The CDR3 has 11 residues. CDR1 and CDR2 (germline): GTSNPN, SVGIG (reference sequence). The ends were cut back, 1 base at V and 9 bases at J, with 7 bases in the middle. Here the CDR3 reads CAWSDEVEQFF. Here the CDR3 DNA reads TGTGCCTGGAGTGACGAGGTTGAGCAGTTCTTC. Full variable domain (rest looked up from reference TRBV30 and TRBJ2-1): SQTIHQWPATLVQPVGSPLSLECTVEGTSNPNLYWYRQAAGRGLQLLFYSVGIGQISSEVPQNLSASRPQDRQFILSSKKLLLSDSGFYLCAWSDEVEQFFGPGTRLTVL.

This clone was counted a single time. This chain links TRBV7-9 with TRBJ2-5; D is perhaps TRBD1 (5 bases). Trimming shortened V by 5 bases and J by 2 bases, and 9 bases separated the two germline ends. The length of the CDR3 is 13 residues. The germline V gene encodes CDR1 SEHNR and CDR2 FQNEAQ (reference sequence). The chain's CDR3 is CASSRQPQETQYF. DNA of the CDR3: TGTGCCAGCAGCAGACAGCCTCAAGAGACCCAGTACTTC.